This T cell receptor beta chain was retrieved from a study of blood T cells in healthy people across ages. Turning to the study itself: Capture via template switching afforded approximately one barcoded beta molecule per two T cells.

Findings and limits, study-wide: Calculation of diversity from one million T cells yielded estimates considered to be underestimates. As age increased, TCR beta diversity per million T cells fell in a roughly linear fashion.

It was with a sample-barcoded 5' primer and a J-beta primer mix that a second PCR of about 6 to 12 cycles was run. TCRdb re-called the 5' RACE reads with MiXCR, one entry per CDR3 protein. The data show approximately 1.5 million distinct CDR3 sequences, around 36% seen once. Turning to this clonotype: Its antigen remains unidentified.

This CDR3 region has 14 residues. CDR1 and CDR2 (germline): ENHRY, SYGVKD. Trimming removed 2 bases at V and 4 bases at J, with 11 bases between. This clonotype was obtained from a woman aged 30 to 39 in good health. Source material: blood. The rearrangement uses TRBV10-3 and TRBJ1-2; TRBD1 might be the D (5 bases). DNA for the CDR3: TGTGCCATCAGTGAGGAGACAGAGATCTATGGCTACACCTTC. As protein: CAISEETEIYGYTF.